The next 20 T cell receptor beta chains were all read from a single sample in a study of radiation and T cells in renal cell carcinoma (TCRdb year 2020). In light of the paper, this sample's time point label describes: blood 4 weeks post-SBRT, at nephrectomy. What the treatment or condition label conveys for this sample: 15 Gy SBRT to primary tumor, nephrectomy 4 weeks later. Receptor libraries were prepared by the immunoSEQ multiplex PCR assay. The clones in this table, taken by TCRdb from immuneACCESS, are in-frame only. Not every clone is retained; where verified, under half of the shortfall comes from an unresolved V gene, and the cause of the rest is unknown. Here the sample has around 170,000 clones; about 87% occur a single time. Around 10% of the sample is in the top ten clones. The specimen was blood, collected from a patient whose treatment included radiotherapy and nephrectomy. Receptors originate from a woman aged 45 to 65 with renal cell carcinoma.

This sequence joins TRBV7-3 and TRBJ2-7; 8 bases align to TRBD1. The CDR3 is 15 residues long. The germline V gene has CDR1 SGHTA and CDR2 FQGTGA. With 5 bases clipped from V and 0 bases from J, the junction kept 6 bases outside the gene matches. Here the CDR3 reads CASSLRTGSSYEQYF. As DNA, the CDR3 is TGTGCCAGCAGCCTCCGGACAGGGAGCTCCTACGAGCAGTACTTC.

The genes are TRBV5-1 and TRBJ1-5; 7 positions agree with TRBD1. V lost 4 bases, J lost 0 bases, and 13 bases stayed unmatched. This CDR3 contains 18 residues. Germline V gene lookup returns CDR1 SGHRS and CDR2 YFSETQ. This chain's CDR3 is CASSPGPGTAYSNQPQHF. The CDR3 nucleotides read TGCGCCAGCAGCCCGGGACCAGGGACAGCTTATAGCAATCAGCCCCAGCATTTT.

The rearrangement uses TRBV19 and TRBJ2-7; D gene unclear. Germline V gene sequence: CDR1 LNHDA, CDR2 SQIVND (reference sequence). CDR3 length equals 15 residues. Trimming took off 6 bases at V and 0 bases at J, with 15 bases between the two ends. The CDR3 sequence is CASRGVASSSYEQYF. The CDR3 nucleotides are TGTGCCAGTAGGGGCGTGGCCAGCAGCTCCTACGAGCAGTACTTC.

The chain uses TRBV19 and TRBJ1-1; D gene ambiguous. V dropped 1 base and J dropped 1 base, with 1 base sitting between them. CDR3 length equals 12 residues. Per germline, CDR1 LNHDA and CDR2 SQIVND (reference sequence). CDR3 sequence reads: CASSIGNTEAFF. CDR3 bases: TGTGCCAGTAGTATAGGGAACACTGAAGCTTTCTTT.

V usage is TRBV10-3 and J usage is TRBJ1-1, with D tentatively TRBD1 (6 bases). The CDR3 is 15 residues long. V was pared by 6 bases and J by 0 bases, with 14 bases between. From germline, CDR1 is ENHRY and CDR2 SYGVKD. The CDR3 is CAIRRFGGVNTEAFF. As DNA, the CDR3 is TGTGCCATCAGACGCTTTGGGGGCGTGAACACTGAAGCTTTCTTT.

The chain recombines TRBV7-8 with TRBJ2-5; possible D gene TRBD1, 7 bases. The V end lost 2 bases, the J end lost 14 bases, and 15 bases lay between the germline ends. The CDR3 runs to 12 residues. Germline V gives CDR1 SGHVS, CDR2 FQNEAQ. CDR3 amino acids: CASSLRGDSRYF. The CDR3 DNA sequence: TGTGCCAGCAGCTTAAGGGGGGACAGCCGATACTTC.

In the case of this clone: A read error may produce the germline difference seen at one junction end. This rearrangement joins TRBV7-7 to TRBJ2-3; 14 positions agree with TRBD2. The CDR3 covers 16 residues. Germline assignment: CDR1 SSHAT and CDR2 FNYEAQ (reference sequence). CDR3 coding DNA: TGTGCTAGCAGCCGAGGGACTAGCGGGGGTTCAGATACGCAGTATTTT. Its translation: CASSRGTSGGSDTQYF.

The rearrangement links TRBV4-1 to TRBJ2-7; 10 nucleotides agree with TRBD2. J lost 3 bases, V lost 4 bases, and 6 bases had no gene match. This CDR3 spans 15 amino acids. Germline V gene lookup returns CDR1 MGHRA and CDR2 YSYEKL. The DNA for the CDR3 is TGCGCCAGCAGCCTCTATAGCGGGGGGATCTACGAGCAGTACTTC. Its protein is CASSLYSGGIYEQYF.

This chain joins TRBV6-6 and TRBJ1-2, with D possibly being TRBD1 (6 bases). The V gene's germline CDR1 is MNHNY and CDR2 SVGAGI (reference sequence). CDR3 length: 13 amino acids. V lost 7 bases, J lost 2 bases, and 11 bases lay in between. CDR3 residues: CASIRGQNYGYTF. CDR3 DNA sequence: TGTGCCAGCATCAGAGGACAGAACTATGGCTACACCTTC.

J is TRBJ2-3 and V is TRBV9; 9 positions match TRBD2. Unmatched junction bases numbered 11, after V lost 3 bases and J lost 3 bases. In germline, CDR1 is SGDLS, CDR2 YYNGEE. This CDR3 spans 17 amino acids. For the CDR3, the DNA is TGTGCCAGCAGCGCCCGTCGGGGCGGGGGGGCGACAGATACGCAGTATTTT. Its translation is CASSARRGGGATDTQYF.

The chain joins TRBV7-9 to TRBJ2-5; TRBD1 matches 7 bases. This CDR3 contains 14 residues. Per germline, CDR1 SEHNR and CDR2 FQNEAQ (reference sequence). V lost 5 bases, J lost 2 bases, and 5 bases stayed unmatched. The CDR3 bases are TGTGCCAGCAGCCTCGGGACAGCTCAAGAGACCCAGTACTTC. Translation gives CASSLGTAQETQYF.

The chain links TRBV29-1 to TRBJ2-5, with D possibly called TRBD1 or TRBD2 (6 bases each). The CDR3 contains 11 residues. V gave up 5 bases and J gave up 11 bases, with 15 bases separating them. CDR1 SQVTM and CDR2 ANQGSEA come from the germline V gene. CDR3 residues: CSVYEGDSQYF. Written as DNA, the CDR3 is TGCAGCGTTTATGAGGGGGACTCTCAGTACTTC.

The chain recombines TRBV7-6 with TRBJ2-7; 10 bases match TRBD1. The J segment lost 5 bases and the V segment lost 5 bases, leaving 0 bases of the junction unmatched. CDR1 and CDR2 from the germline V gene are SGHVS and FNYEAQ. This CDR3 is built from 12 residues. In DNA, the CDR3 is TGTGCCAGCAGCGGGACAGGGGACGAGCAGTACTTC. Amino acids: CASSGTGDEQYF.

The CDR3 sequence is CASGGSYGYTF. The DNA for the CDR3 is TGTGCCAGCGGGGGCAGCTATGGCTACACCTTC. The J gene is TRBJ1-2, the V gene TRBV6-6, with D possibly TRBD1 on 6 matching bases. Germline loops: CDR1 MNHNY, CDR2 SVGAGI (reference sequence). Trimming shortened V by 8 bases and J by 4 bases, and 8 bases separated the two germline ends. The CDR3 extends over 11 amino acids.

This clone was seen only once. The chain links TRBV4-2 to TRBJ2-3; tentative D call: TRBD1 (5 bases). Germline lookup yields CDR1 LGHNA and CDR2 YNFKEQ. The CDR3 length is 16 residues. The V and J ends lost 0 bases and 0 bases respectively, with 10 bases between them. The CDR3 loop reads CASSQEGESSTDTQYF. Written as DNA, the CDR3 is TGTGCCAGCAGCCAAGAAGGGGAATCTAGCACAGATACGCAGTATTTT.

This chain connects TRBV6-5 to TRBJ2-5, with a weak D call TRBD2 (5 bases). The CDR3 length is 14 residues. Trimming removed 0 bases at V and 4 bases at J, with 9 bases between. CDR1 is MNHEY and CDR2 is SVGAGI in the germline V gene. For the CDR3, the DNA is TGTGCCAGCAGTTACTCCCTAGCTAGAGAGACCCAGTACTTC. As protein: CASSYSLARETQYF.

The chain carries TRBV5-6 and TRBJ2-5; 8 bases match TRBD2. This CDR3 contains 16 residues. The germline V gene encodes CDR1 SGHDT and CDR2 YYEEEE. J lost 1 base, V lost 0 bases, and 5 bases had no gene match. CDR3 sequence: CASSLGPAGVQETQYF. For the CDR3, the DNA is TGTGCCAGCAGCTTGGGTCCAGCGGGAGTCCAAGAGACCCAGTACTTC.

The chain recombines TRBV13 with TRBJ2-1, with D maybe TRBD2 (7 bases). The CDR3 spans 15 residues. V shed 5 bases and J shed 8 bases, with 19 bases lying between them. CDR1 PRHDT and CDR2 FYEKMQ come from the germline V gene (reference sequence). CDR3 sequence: CASSLDGGAGDEQFF. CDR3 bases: TGTGCCAGCAGCCTCGATGGGGGGGCCGGAGATGAGCAGTTCTTC.

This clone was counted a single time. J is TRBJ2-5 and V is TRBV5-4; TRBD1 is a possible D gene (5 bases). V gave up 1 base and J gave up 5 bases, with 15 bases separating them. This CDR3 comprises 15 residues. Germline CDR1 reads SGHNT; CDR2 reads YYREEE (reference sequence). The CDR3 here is CASSLSGLVVETQYF. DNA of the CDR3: TGTGCCAGCAGCTTGTCAGGGTTGGTGGTGGAGACCCAGTACTTC.

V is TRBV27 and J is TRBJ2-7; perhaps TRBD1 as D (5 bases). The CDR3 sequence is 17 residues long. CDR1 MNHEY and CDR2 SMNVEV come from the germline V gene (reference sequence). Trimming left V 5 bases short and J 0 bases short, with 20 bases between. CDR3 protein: CASSGDRLSSSSYEQYF. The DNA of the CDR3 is TGTGCCAGCAGTGGAGACAGATTGTCTTCAAGCTCCTACGAGCAGTACTTC.